These T cell receptor beta chains were read from a single sample in a study of beta chain features in type 1 diabetes. The table came from immunoSEQ multiplex PCR; TCRdb's copy has only in-frame clones and leaves some out. Among some 360,000 clones, roughly a tenth were seen once, and the ten largest hold about 0.64%. The sample comprised central memory CD4+ T cells from blood. These TCRs come from a man aged 30-40 years with type 1 diabetes. Both conserved end residues are part of each CDR3. D genes are given only for firm matches. The size of a clone is reported for some rows only, either as once, few or many, or as a class for expanded clones.

CDR3aa,CDR3nt,v_gene,j_gene,abundance,d_gene
CSVSPGGGSYEQYF,TGCAGCGTTTCCCCGGGAGGGGGCAGCTACGAGCAGTACTTC,TRBV29-1,TRBJ2-7,.,.
CASSLGKGTGTEAFF,TGTGCCAGCAGCTTGGGAAAGGGGACAGGGACTGAAGCTTTCTTT,TRBV5-4,TRBJ1-1,.,TRBD1
CASANYGYTF,TGTGCCAGCGCGAACTATGGCTACACCTTC,TRBV2,TRBJ1-2,few,.
CASSDQQRDTQYF,TGTGCCAGCAGTGATCAGCAGAGGGATACGCAGTATTTT,TRBV6-4,TRBJ2-3,.,.
CASSSPKSAPSSYEQYF,TGTGCCAGCAGCTCTCCAAAATCAGCCCCGAGCTCCTACGAGCAGTACTTC,TRBV7-9,TRBJ2-7,.,.
CASSQVVALSGEQYF,TGTGCCAGCAGCCAAGTTGTGGCCCTTAGTGGCGAGCAGTACTTC,TRBV7-2,TRBJ2-7,many,.
CASSADRYQFF,TGTGCCAGTAGTGCCGACAGATACCAGTTCTTC,TRBV19,TRBJ2-1,.,.
CASSLSNRDGETQYF,TGTGCCAGCAGTTTATCAAACAGGGACGGAGAGACCCAGTACTTC,TRBV27,TRBJ2-5,.,.
CASTREGYGYTF,TGTGCCAGCACCAGGGAGGGCTATGGCTACACCTTC,TRBV5-4,TRBJ1-2,few,.
CATSRDGLAGGEQFF,TGTGCCACCAGCAGAGATGGGCTAGCGGGAGGAGAGCAGTTCTTC,TRBV15,TRBJ2-1,few,TRBD2
CASNLLAVNNEQFF,TGTGCCAGCAACCTACTAGCGGTCAACAATGAGCAGTTCTTC,TRBV7-9,TRBJ2-1,few,TRBD2
CASITDPNQPQHF,TGTGCCAGCATTACAGACCCCAATCAGCCCCAGCATTTT,TRBV6-6,TRBJ1-5,few,.
CASLTPGGYYGYTF,TGTGCCAGCTTAACCCCAGGGGGCTACTATGGCTACACCTTC,TRBV28,TRBJ1-2,.,TRBD1
CASSLSRQGGTGELFF,TGTGCCAGCAGCTTATCGCGACAGGGCGGTACCGGGGAGCTGTTTTTT,TRBV7-3,TRBJ2-2,many,TRBD1
CATSRDPPQPQHF,TGTGCCACCAGCAGAGATCCTCCTCAGCCCCAGCATTTT,TRBV15,TRBJ1-5,many,.
CASSLYPSGTDTQYF,TGTGCCAGCAGCTTATACCCTAGCGGCACAGATACGCAGTATTTT,TRBV11-2,TRBJ2-3,few,.
CASSSRDRAEQYF,TGTGCCAGCAGTTCGCGGGACAGGGCCGAGCAGTACTTC,TRBV6-6,TRBJ2-7,.,TRBD1
CASRGDRGTNTQYF,TGTGCCAGCAGAGGGGACAGGGGCACTAATACGCAGTATTTT,TRBV6-5,TRBJ2-3,few,TRBD1
CASSLGGTDTQYF,TGTGCCAGCAGCTTGGGGGGCACAGATACGCAGTATTTT,TRBV7-3,TRBJ2-3,.,.
CASSSPGSREKLFF,TGTGCCAGCAGTTCCCCCGGGTCCCGGGAAAAACTGTTTTTT,TRBV28,TRBJ1-4,.,.
CASYDRVYEQYF,TGTGCCAGCTACGACAGGGTCTACGAGCAGTACTTC,TRBV28,TRBJ2-7,few,TRBD1
CSARGNHEQYF,TGCAGTGCTAGGGGGAACCACGAGCAGTACTTC,TRBV20-1,TRBJ2-7,.,.
CATYVDSTNTGELFF,TGTGCCACCTACGTAGACAGCACGAACACCGGGGAGCTGTTTTTT,TRBV6-1,TRBJ2-2,many,.
CASSPVISSYNEQFF,TGTGCCAGCAGCCCGGTCATTAGCTCCTACAATGAGCAGTTCTTC,TRBV9,TRBJ2-1,.,.
CASSGGLAGLSTDTQYF,TGCGCCAGCAGCGGAGGACTAGCGGGGCTAAGCACAGATACGCAGTATTTT,TRBV5-1,TRBJ2-3,.,TRBD2
CASSDRTSTDTQYF,TGTGCCAGCAGCGACAGGACTAGCACAGATACGCAGTATTTT,TRBV2,TRBJ2-3,few,.
CASSPGTGRGEQFF,TGCGCCAGCAGCCCCGGGACAGGGCGGGGTGAGCAGTTCTTC,TRBV5-1,TRBJ2-1,many,TRBD1
CASSSTIQSGNTIYF,TGTGCCAGCAGTTCGACTATCCAGTCTGGAAACACCATATATTTT,TRBV28,TRBJ1-3,.,.
CASRYAADTQYF,TGTGCCAGCAGGTACGCGGCAGATACGCAGTATTTT,TRBV2,TRBJ2-3,many,.
CASSKTGGNQPQHF,TGTGCCAGCAGTAAGACAGGGGGGAATCAGCCCCAGCATTTT,TRBV6-5,TRBJ1-5,.,TRBD1
CASSQSATAMKLFF,TGTGCCAGCAGCCAATCCGCAACGGCTATGAAACTGTTTTTT,TRBV16,TRBJ1-4,few,.
CASSLNSRNEQFF,TGTGCCAGCAGCTTGAACTCGAGAAATGAGCAGTTCTTC,TRBV11-3,TRBJ2-1,few,.
CASSAVWDYEQYF,TGTGCCAGCAGTGCCGTTTGGGACTACGAGCAGTACTTC,TRBV27,TRBJ2-7,few,.
CASSGRGGDDGYTF,TGTGCCAGCAGTGGTCGGGGAGGAGATGATGGCTACACCTTC,TRBV6-5,TRBJ1-2,few,.
CASSIEIAQETQYF,TGTGCCAGTAGTATAGAAATAGCCCAAGAGACCCAGTACTTC,TRBV19,TRBJ2-5,few,.
CASSLATGDSNQPQHF,TGTGCCAGCAGTTTAGCGACAGGGGATAGCAATCAGCCCCAGCATTTT,TRBV27,TRBJ1-5,.,TRBD1
CASSETGGLQAFF,TGTGCCAGCAGCGAAACAGGGGGCTTGCAAGCTTTCTTT,TRBV11-2,TRBJ1-1,.,TRBD1
CASSLRQGEQYF,TGTGCCAGCAGTTTGAGACAGGGGGAGCAGTACTTC,TRBV28,TRBJ2-7,.,TRBD1
CASSPGQGRRMNTEAFF,TGTGCCAGCTCACCGGGACAGGGACGGAGGATGAACACTGAAGCTTTCTTT,TRBV18,TRBJ1-1,.,TRBD1
CASSRDGYGEQYF,TGCGCCAGCAGCCGGGACGGGTATGGAGAGCAGTACTTC,TRBV5-1,TRBJ2-7,few,.
CASTPGLSISGELFF,TGTGCCAGCACCCCGGGACTATCCATCTCAGGGGAGCTGTTTTTT,TRBV5-4,TRBJ2-2,few,TRBD2
CASSLRIQSRGERNEQFF,TGTGCCAGCAGCTTGAGGATCCAGTCCCGGGGGGAGAGGAATGAGCAGTTCTTC,TRBV5-8,TRBJ2-1,.,TRBD2
CASSPTTEIYGYTF,TGTGCCAGCAGTCCTACGACAGAGATCTATGGCTACACCTTC,TRBV6-1,TRBJ1-2,few,.
CASRKQGVNGYTF,TGTGCCAGCAGGAAACAGGGGGTGAATGGCTACACCTTC,TRBV6-5,TRBJ1-2,.,TRBD1
CASSRDRGYGTQYF,TGTGCCAGCAGCCGGGACAGGGGCTACGGGACCCAGTACTTC,TRBV2,TRBJ2-5,.,TRBD1
CASSPTHTAYEQYF,TGTGCCAGCTCCCCGACACACACGGCCTACGAGCAGTACTTC,TRBV6-6,TRBJ2-7,.,.
CASSPIGLATDTQYF,TGTGCCAGCAGCCCAATTGGACTAGCAACAGATACGCAGTATTTT,TRBV5-8,TRBJ2-3,.,TRBD2
CASSLGILAGATGELFF,TGTGCCAGCAGCTTAGGTATCCTAGCGGGAGCAACCGGGGAGCTGTTTTTT,TRBV7-2,TRBJ2-2,.,TRBD2
CASSQATGEGRPQHF,TGTGCCAGCAGCCAAGCCACCGGAGAAGGAAGGCCCCAGCATTTT,TRBV4-2,TRBJ1-5,.,.